This T cell receptor (beta chain) was observed in a study of cytomegalovirus exposure and HLA in healthy donors. Note on this clone: Its antigen is not known.

CDR1 and CDR2 from the germline V gene are SEHNR and FQNEAQ (reference sequence). This CDR3 comprises 14 residues. J gave up 1 base and V 3 bases, and 1 base lay outside the gene matches. Study-wide findings and caveats: Clonal expansion, a later analysis showed, was greater in HLA-associated TCR beta chains than in equally common others. Some V segments (TRBV6-2 and TRBV6-3 among them) were excluded as indistinguishable.

The PCR used 60 Vbeta and 13 Jbeta primers. The protocol was immunoSEQ multiplex PCR, while the TCRdb copy is restricted to in-frame clones and leaves out a portion. The sample contains about 130,000 clones, 76% of which appear only once. The sample taken for sequencing was PBMCs. This receptor was taken from a man between 50 and 59 years old in good health and CMV-seronegative. The chain uses TRBV7-9 and TRBJ2-3, with 7 bases fitting TRBD1. The DNA for the CDR3 is TGTGCCAGCAGCTTTGGACAGGGCACAGATACGCAGTATTTT. This gives the protein CASSFGQGTDTQYF.